The 2 T cell receptor beta chains given below trace back to one sample, sequenced in a study of PD-1 blockade in classical Hodgkin lymphoma. Profiling relied on immunoSEQ multiplex PCR, and the TCRdb table lists in-frame clones only, not all of them. The table records tens of thousands of clones, about 92% of them present only once. Autologous stem cell transplantation was followed by relapse in every patient, and brentuximab vedotin exposure varied. The sample here was peripheral blood mononuclear cells (PBMCs), taken at baseline. The receptor source for this set is a human donor with classical Hodgkin lymphoma.

V is TRBV2 and J is TRBJ1-2; 7 bases line up with TRBD1. The CDR3 sequence is 13 residues long. The germline gives CDR1 SNHLY, CDR2 FYNNEI. Trimming took 6 bases from V and 8 from J; bases not matched to a gene: 9. CDR3 region: CASRGTAGRGYTF. Here the CDR3 DNA reads TGTGCCAGCAGAGGGACAGCCGGACGGGGCTACACCTTC.

Written as DNA, the CDR3 is TGTGCCATCAGTGAGCGCCTAGCGGGCACAGATACGCAGTATTTT. This translates into CAISERLAGTDTQYF. J is TRBJ2-3 and V is TRBV10-3; 7 nucleotides align to TRBD2. Germline V gene data show CDR1 as ENHRY and CDR2 as SYGVKD. The V gene end was trimmed by 2 bases and the J gene end by 1 base; junction bases not matched to a gene: 3. CDR3 length: 15 amino acids.